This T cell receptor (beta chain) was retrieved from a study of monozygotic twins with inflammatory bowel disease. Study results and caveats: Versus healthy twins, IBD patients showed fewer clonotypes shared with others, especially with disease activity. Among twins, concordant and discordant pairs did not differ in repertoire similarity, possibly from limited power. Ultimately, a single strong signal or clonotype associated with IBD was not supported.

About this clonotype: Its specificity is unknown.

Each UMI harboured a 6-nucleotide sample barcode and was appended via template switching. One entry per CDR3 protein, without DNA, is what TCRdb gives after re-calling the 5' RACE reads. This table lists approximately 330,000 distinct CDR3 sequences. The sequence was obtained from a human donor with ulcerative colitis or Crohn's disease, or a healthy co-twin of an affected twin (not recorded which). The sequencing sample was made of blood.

This chain's CDR3 is CASSQSGVGEQFF. The V and J genes are TRBV3-1 and TRBJ2-1; TCRdb indicates TRBD1, and absent DNA this call remains unverified. The germline CDR1 and CDR2 sequences are LGHDT and YNNKEL (reference sequence). This CDR3 comprises 13 residues.